This TCR beta chain was sequenced in a study of blood T cell repertoires in COVID-19. Methods used by the authors: Amplification of reference gene primers provided the estimated nucleated cell counts. Libraries were prepared by immunoSEQ multiplex PCR; TCRdb keeps only in-frame clonotypes and omits some of them. V and J calls and clone size are those listed in that table; D and trimming were worked out from the DNA. Here the sample spans 150,000 to 190,000 clones, around 84% being singletons. V shed 4 bases and J shed 4 bases, with 8 bases lying between them. CDR3 length equals 13 residues. Germline loops: CDR1 KGHDR, CDR2 SFDVKD. In assigning cohorts, the study relied on participant-reported clinical history.

The receptor was derived from a man in his fifties or sixties who had recovered from COVID-19. Input material: PBMCs or T cells enriched from blood (not recorded which). The chain joins TRBV24-1 to TRBJ2-3; D ambiguous. The CDR3 nucleotides are TGTGCCACCAGTGAACACCGATCAGATACGCAGTATTTT. This translates into CATSEHRSDTQYF.